These 25 T cell receptor beta chains were all obtained from the same sample, sequenced in a study of T cells in women clearing cervical HPV infection. Sequencing was performed with immunoSEQ multiplex PCR; in TCRdb, only in-frame clones are kept and a portion is missing. The table lists tens of thousands of clones. Sequencing was performed on blood buffy coat. These receptors originate from a woman aged 18-69 years with a cervical HPV16 infection that either progressed to CIN3+ or cleared (not recorded which).

Concerning this clone: The read is 3 residues too short to cover the CDR3 end, so that end is filled in from the germline J gene. The genes are TRBV5-1 and TRBJ2-7; D uncertain. V lost 1 base and J 6 bases, leaving 8 bases between the germline ends. CDR1 is SGHRS and CDR2 is YFSETQ in the germline V gene. CDR3 length equals 12 residues. CDR3 region: CASSLIGGEQYF. Partial CDR3 DNA: TGCGCCAGCAGCTTGATAGGCGGCGAG.

As for this clone: The read comes to an end 3 residues before the CDR3 does, leaving the germline J gene to fill in the end. V is TRBV5-6 and J is TRBJ1-5; D is uncertain. Germline CDR1 is SGHDT and CDR2 is YYEEEE. Trimming took 1 base from V and 4 from J, leaving 9 bases between them. The CDR3 is made up of 14 amino acids. CDR3 region: CASSLWQINQPQHF. The DNA read from the CDR3 is TGTGCCAGCAGCTTGTGGCAGATAAATCAGCCC.

In regard to this clone: The read halts 3 residues ahead of the CDR3 end, with the missing end drawn from the germline J gene. The chain joins TRBV20-1 to TRBJ1-2; D is uncertain. Germline values: CDR1 DFQATT, CDR2 SNEGSKA (reference sequence). There are 14 residues in the CDR3. The CDR3 is CSAVPLWAGETYTF. The CDR3 DNA, read in part, is TGCAGTGCTGTCCCCCTATGGGCAGGAGAGACC.

Concerning this clone: The read gets to within 3 residues of the CDR3 end, and the germline J gene fills in the rest. The chain is built from TRBV5-6 and TRBJ2-7, with D possibly being TRBD1 (6 bases). This CDR3 has 15 residues. Germline loops: CDR1 SGHDT, CDR2 YYEEEE. Trimming cost V 5 bases and J 4 bases, with 19 bases left between them. The CDR3 sequence is CASSMVGGSFYEQYF. The sequenced CDR3 bases are TGTGCCAGCAGTATGGTTGGGGGCTCGTTTTACGAG.

Comment on this clone: The read terminates 3 residues ahead of where the CDR3 ends, so the germline J gene completes it. This rearrangement joins TRBV20-1 to TRBJ2-2; 7 bases match TRBD1. Trimming at V came to 0 bases and at J to 4 bases, leaving 2 bases not matched to a gene. Germline CDR1 reads DFQATT; CDR2 reads SNEGSKA (reference sequence). The CDR3 loop spans 14 amino acids. Partial CDR3 DNA: TGCAGTGCTAGAGATCACAGGGGCACCGGGGAG. Translation gives CSARDHRGTGE. The complete CDR3 sequence is CSARDHRGTGELFF.

A word on this clone: The read gets to within 3 residues of the CDR3 end, and the germline J gene fills in the rest. The V gene is TRBV18, the J gene TRBJ2-7; 11 nucleotides agree with TRBD1. The CDR3 consists of 15 residues. The V segment lost 6 bases and the J segment 2 bases; nucleotides outside the gene matches: 6. Germline V lookup: CDR1 KGHSH, CDR2 LQKENI. The sequenced part of the CDR3 DNA is TGTGCCAGCTCGCGGACAGGGGGCGGGACCTACGAG. Its protein is CASSRTGGGTYE. The entire CDR3 reads CASSRTGGGTYEQYF.

Regarding this clone: The CDR3 extends 3 residues past the end of the read, so its final part is completed from the germline J gene. The V and J genes are TRBV12-3 or TRBV12-4 and TRBJ2-2; possible D gene TRBD1, 5 bases. The germline V and J ends were trimmed by 3 bases and 0 bases, with 8 bases remaining between them. The CDR3 sequence is 15 residues long. The CDR3 spells CASSFTGANTGELFF. Partial CDR3 DNA: TGTGCCAGCAGTTTTACAGGCGCGAACACCGGGGAG.

Regarding this clone: From the germline J gene comes the end of the CDR3, since the read stops 3 residues before it. The V and J genes are TRBV23-1 and TRBJ2-7; tentative D call: TRBD1 (6 bases). TRBV23-1 falls under the ORF class, with uncertain function. V was pared by 2 bases and J by 6 bases, with 26 bases between. This CDR3 comprises 18 residues. The part of the CDR3 DNA that was read is TGCGCCAGCAGTCAACGTCCCACCCCCCGGGACACTCGCGCCGAG. Translated: CASSQRPTPRDTRAE. The whole CDR3 is CASSQRPTPRDTRAEQYF.

Notes on this clone: The read stops 3 residues short of the end of the CDR3; the missing end is completed from the germline J gene. The chain joins TRBV30 to TRBJ1-2; D is uncertain. The ends were cut back, 4 bases at V and 4 bases at J, with 7 bases in the middle. Germline loops: CDR1 GTSNPN, CDR2 SVGIG (reference sequence). This CDR3 is built from 11 residues. CDR3 sequence: CAWTHTYGYTF. The covered CDR3 bases are TGTGCCTGGACCCACACCTATGGC.

To note about this clone: The DNA ends 3 residues before the CDR3 does, and the rest of the CDR3 is filled in from the germline J gene. The rearrangement uses TRBV19 and TRBJ2-2, with D perhaps matching TRBD1 (6 bases). CDR3 length: 17 amino acids. Germline assignment: CDR1 LNHDA and CDR2 SQIVND (reference sequence). CDR3 sequence: CASSIRGARGRGSPLFF. The sequenced part of the CDR3 DNA is TGTGCCAGTAGTATACGGGGAGCTCGCGGCAGGGGTTCACCG. The whole variable domain, remainder taken from reference TRBV19 and TRBJ2-2, is DGGITQSPKYLFRKEGQNVTLSCEQNLNHDAMYWYRQDPGQGLRLIYYSQIVNDFQKGDIAEGYSVSREKKESFPLTVTSAQKNPTAFYLCASSIRGARGRGSPLFFGEGSRLTVL.

About this clone itself: The observed sequence ends 3 residues before the CDR3 terminus, with the missing tail filled in from the germline J gene. This chain links TRBV7-7 with TRBJ2-1, with TRBD2 matching over 7 bases. CDR1 is SSHAT and CDR2 is FNYEAQ in the germline V gene (reference sequence). Trimming cost V 5 bases and J 9 bases; bases outside gene matches: 7. The CDR3 extends over 13 amino acids. The sequenced part of the CDR3 DNA is TGTGCCAGCAGCCCCAGGGCTAGCGGTGAG. Translated, it gives CASSPRASGE. The whole CDR3 region reads CASSPRASGEQFF.

Notes on this clone: The CDR3 extends 3 residues past the end of the read, so its final part is completed from the germline J gene. The chain is built from TRBV20-1 and TRBJ1-2; maybe TRBD1 (5 bases). Germline CDR1 reads DFQATT; CDR2 reads SNEGSKA (reference sequence). The CDR3 totals 14 residues. V lost 5 bases and J lost 6, with 19 bases in between. The sequenced CDR3 bases are TGCAGTGCTTTAATTAGGTCAGGGAACCATGGC. Amino acid sequence: CSALIRSGNHG. In full, the CDR3 is CSALIRSGNHGYTF.

About this clone itself: Read data end 3 residues before the CDR3 end; the end is taken from the germline J gene. The chain carries TRBV11-3 and TRBJ1-1, with 11 bases matching TRBD1. Germline V gene data show CDR1 as SGHNT and CDR2 as YENEEA. There are 13 residues in the CDR3. The sequenced part of the CDR3 DNA is TGTGCCAGCAGCCTCAGGGACAGGGGGGGA. Translated: CASSLRDRGG. Given in full, the CDR3 is CASSLRDRGGAFF.

Incomplete CDR3 DNA: TGTGCCAGTAGTCCCTCTAGCGGGAGGGCCACTGAG. Translating gives CASSPSSGRATE. The whole CDR3 is CASSPSSGRATEQFF. The chain carries TRBV19 and TRBJ2-1; 12 positions match TRBD2. The read terminates 3 residues ahead of where the CDR3 ends, so the germline J gene completes it. CDR3 size: 15 residues. Germline trimming cut 5 bases from V and 9 bases from J; bases unmatched to any gene: 8. Germline CDR1 reads LNHDA; CDR2 reads SQIVND (reference sequence).

As regards this clone: The read ends 3 residues before the CDR3 terminus; that terminus is restored from the germline J gene. The J gene is TRBJ1-3, the V gene TRBV7-2; D might be TRBD1 (6 bases). The CDR3 is 17 residues long. Germline V gives CDR1 SGHTA, CDR2 FQGNSA. Trimming removed 0 bases from V and 3 bases from J, with 15 bases in between. The chain's CDR3 is CASSLARGGGGGNTIYF. The CDR3 bases that were read are TGTGCCAGCAGCTTAGCACGGGGAGGAGGGGGTGGAAACACC.

Notes on this clone: The CDR3 end lies 3 residues beyond the end of the read and is filled in from the germline J gene. V gene TRBV6-2 or TRBV6-3 combines with J gene TRBJ1-2; D might be TRBD1 (6 bases). There are 13 residues in the CDR3. Trimming took off 4 bases at V and 6 bases at J, with 12 bases between the two ends. Germline loops: CDR1 MNHEY, CDR2 SVGEGT. The CDR3 spells CASSSRTDNGYTF. The sequenced part of the CDR3 DNA is TGTGCCAGCAGTTCAAGGACAGATAATGGC.

For this clone: The read falls 3 residues short of the CDR3 end, and the missing part is taken from the germline J gene. This sequence joins TRBV19 and TRBJ2-7; 8 bases are a match to TRBD1. The CDR3 covers 15 residues. The V and J ends lost 6 bases and 2 bases, in that order; junction bases with no gene match: 9. Looked up from germline, CDR1 is LNHDA and CDR2 is SQIVND (reference sequence). This CDR3 is CASSPAGQGAYEQYF. The sequenced CDR3 bases are TGTGCCAGTAGCCCCGCCGGACAGGGCGCCTACGAG.

Concerning this clone itself: The read ends 3 residues before the CDR3 terminus; that terminus is restored from the germline J gene. The V and J genes are TRBV20-1 and TRBJ1-2, with 10 positions matching TRBD1. CDR3 length: 14 residues. The germline gives CDR1 DFQATT, CDR2 SNEGSKA (reference sequence). V lost 3 bases and J lost 4; bases outside the gene matches: 5. The part of the CDR3 DNA that was read is TGCAGTGCTAGGGGGGACAGGGGCAGCTATGGC. It translates to CSARGDRGSYG. The entire CDR3 sequence reads CSARGDRGSYGYTF.

A remark on this clone: The read is 3 residues too short to cover the CDR3 end, so that end is filled in from the germline J gene. The rearrangement links TRBV29-1 to TRBJ2-7; 8 positions match TRBD2. Germline values: CDR1 SQVTM, CDR2 ANQGSEA. Trimming cost V 4 bases and J 5 bases; bases outside gene matches: 7. This CDR3 region has 13 residues. This chain's CDR3 is CSVVGLAGNEQYF. The part of the CDR3 DNA that was read is TGCAGCGTTGTTGGACTAGCAGGCAACGAG.

Notes on this clone: Sequencing ends 3 residues short of the CDR3 end; the germline J gene provides the rest. This sequence joins TRBV19 and TRBJ2-2; 9 positions agree with TRBD1. Looked up from germline, CDR1 is LNHDA and CDR2 is SQIVND (reference sequence). This CDR3 is 15 amino acids long. Partial CDR3 DNA: TGTGCCAGTAGACGACCGGGACAGGGAGATGAAAAG. It codes for CASRRPGQGDEK. In full, the CDR3 reads CASRRPGQGDEKLFF.

A remark on this clone: The CDR3 goes on 3 residues after the read ends, and that part is filled in from the germline J gene. The same CDR3 also results from other DNA sequences found in this sample. V usage is TRBV19 and J usage is TRBJ1-1, with 7 bases fitting TRBD1. Per germline, CDR1 LNHDA and CDR2 SQIVND (reference sequence). This CDR3 is built from 16 residues. The CDR3 loop reads CASSISVTGDWETAFF. The CDR3 bases that were read are TGTGCCAGTAGTATTAGTGTCACAGGGGATTGGGAGACC.

The covered CDR3 bases are TGTGCCAGCAGGACCGGGACAGCGCAAGAGACG. Its translation: CASRTGTAQET. The complete CDR3 sequence is CASRTGTAQETQYF. The chain is built from TRBV7-9 and TRBJ2-3, with 7 bases aligning to TRBD1. The sequenced fragment ends 3 residues before the CDR3 boundary, so the rest is inferred from the germline J gene. This CDR3 spans 14 amino acids. The germline V gene has CDR1 SEHNR and CDR2 FQNEAQ (reference sequence).

To note about this clone: The missing CDR3 end, 3 residues past where the read stops, is filled in from the germline J gene. The rearrangement joins TRBV6-2 or TRBV6-3 to TRBJ2-1; unclear D gene. The V gene lost 2 bases and the J gene lost 7 bases, with 9 bases spanning the gap. This CDR3 region has 13 residues. Germline V gene data show CDR1 as MNHEY and CDR2 as SVGEGT. CDR3 DNA (partial): TGTGCCAGCAGTTACAATCTAGTAAATGAG. This translates into CASSYNLVNE. The CDR3, in full, reads CASSYNLVNEQFF.

Details on this clone: The junction departs from the called germline gene at one end, perhaps through a read error. With the read ending 3 residues before the CDR3 end, the germline J gene is used to fill in that end. Other DNA sequences within the sample encode an identical CDR3. The chain employs TRBV5-1 and TRBJ1-3; 10 bases agree with TRBD1. This CDR3 region has 16 residues. Germline V CDR1 and CDR2: SGHRS, YFSETQ. The CDR3 sequence: CASSLVDRGSGNTIYF. The DNA read from the CDR3 is TGCGCCAGCAGCTTGGTGGACAGGGGGTCTGGAAACACT.

Comment on this clone: Read data end 3 residues before the CDR3 end; the end is taken from the germline J gene. The V and J genes are TRBV7-8 and TRBJ1-2; 7 bases line up with TRBD1. Germline values: CDR1 SGHVS, CDR2 FQNEAQ. The CDR3 extends over 16 amino acids. CDR3 amino acids: CASSLGRGQSSYDYTF. CDR3 DNA (partial): TGTGCCAGCAGCTTGGGTCGGGGACAGAGCTCCTACGAC.